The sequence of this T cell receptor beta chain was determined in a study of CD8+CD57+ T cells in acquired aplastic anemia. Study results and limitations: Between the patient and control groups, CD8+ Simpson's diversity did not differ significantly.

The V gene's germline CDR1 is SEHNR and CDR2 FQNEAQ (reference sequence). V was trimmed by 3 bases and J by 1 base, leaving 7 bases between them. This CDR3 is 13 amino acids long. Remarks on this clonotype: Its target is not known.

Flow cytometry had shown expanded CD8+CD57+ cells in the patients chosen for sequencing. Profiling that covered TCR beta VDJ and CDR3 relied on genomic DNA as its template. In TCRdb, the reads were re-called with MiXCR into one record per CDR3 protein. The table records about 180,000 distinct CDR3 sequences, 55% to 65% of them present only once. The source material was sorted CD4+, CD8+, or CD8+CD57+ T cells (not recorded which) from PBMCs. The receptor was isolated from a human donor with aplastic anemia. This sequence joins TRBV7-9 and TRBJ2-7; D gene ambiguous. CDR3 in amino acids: CASSFYRSYEQYF. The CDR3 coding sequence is TGTGCCAGCAGCTTTTACAGATCCTACGAGCAGTACTTC.